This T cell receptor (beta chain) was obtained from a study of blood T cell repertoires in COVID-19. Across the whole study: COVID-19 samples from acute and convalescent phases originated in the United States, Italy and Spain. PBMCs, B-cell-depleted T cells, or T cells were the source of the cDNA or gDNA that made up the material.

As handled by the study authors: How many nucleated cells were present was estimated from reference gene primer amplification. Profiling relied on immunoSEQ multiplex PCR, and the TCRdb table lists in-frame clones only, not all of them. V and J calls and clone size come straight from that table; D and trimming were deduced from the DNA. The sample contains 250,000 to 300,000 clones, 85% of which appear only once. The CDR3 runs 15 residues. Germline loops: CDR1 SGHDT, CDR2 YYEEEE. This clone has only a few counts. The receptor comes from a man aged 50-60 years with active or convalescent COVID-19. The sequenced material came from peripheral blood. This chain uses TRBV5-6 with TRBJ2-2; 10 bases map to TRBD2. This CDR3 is CASGEREGNTGELFF. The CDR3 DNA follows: TGTGCTTCGGGCGAGCGGGAGGGGAACACCGGGGAGCTGTTTTTT.